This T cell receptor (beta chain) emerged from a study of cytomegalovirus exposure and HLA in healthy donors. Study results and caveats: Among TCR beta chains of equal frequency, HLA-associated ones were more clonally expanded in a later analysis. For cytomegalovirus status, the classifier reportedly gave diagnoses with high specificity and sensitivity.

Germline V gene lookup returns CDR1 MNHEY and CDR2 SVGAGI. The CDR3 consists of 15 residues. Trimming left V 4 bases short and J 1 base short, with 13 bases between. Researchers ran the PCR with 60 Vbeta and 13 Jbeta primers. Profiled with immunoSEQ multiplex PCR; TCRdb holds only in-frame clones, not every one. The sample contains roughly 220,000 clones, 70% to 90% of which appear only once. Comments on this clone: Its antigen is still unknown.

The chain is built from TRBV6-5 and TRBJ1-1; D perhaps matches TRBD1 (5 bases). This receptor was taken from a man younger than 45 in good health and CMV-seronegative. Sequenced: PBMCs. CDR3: CASSFTGPSNTEAFF. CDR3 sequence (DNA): TGTGCCAGCAGTTTTACAGGTCCGTCGAACACTGAAGCTTTCTTT.